A selection of T cell receptor beta chains follows, all from one sample in a study of OX40 agonist ivuxolimab in advanced cancers. Method: immunoSEQ multiplex PCR; TCRdb's copy keeps in-frame clones and lacks some. The sample consists of some 57,000 clones, 80% to 85% of them appearing once. The sample here was CD4+ or CD8+ T cells sorted from blood, taken in a trial of the OX40 agonist ivuxolimab. Receptor source: an adult with an advanced solid tumor such as melanoma, head and neck, liver or kidney cancer. Both conserved end residues are part of each CDR3. Fields, in order: clone size, D gene, V gene, J gene, CDR3 protein, CDR3 DNA. A D gene is named only where the DNA matches it firmly. Clone size is shown for a subset of rows, as once, few, many or a class of expanded clone.

size: once; D: NA; V: TRBV13; J: TRBJ1-4; CDR3: CASSLGRSNEKLFF; DNA: TGTGCCAGCAGCTTAGGAAGATCTAATGAAAAACTGTTTTTT
size: NA; D: NA; V: TRBV2; J: TRBJ1-4; CDR3: CASIEPASGEKLFF; DNA: TGTGCCAGCATCGAACCGGCCTCAGGAGAAAAACTGTTTTTT
size: once; D: NA; V: TRBV5-4; J: TRBJ1-5; CDR3: CASHARESNQPQHF; DNA: TGTGCCAGTCATGCGAGGGAGAGCAATCAGCCCCAGCATTTT
size: NA; D: TRBD1; V: TRBV4-1; J: TRBJ2-3; CDR3: CASSQDRGFQSDTQYF; DNA: TGCGCCAGCAGCCAAGACAGGGGGTTTCAATCAGATACGCAGTATTTT
size: NA; D: NA; V: TRBV5-6; J: TRBJ2-3; CDR3: CASSLAGADTQYF; DNA: TGTGCCAGCAGCTTAGCTGGGGCAGATACGCAGTATTTT
size: few; D: NA; V: TRBV6-5; J: TRBJ1-5; CDR3: CASSYRADGYNQPQHF; DNA: TGTGCCAGCAGTTACCGGGCCGACGGATACAATCAGCCCCAGCATTTT
size: NA; D: TRBD2; V: TRBV4-1; J: TRBJ2-6; CDR3: CASSQERRGGGALVANVLTF; DNA: TGCGCCAGCAGCCAAGAGAGACGCGGCGGGGGGGCCCTCGTGGCCAACGTCCTGACTTTC
size: few; D: NA; V: TRBV18; J: TRBJ1-2; CDR3: CASSPSDSFYGYTF; DNA: TGTGCCAGCTCACCTTCGGACAGCTTCTATGGCTACACCTTC
size: NA; D: NA; V: TRBV7-9; J: TRBJ2-5; CDR3: CASQGETQYF; DNA: TGTGCCAGCCAAGGAGAGACCCAGTACTTC
size: NA; D: TRBD2; V: TRBV5-6; J: TRBJ2-7; CDR3: CASSFGGGYEQYF; DNA: TGTGCCAGCAGCTTTGGGGGGGGCTACGAGCAGTACTTC
size: NA; D: NA; V: TRBV11-3; J: TRBJ2-5; CDR3: CASSFLVTTEETQYF; DNA: TGTGCCAGCAGCTTTCTTGTTACCACGGAGGAGACCCAGTACTTC
size: NA; D: NA; V: TRBV30; J: TRBJ1-1; CDR3: CACVREGHLEAFF; DNA: TGTGCCTGTGTTCGGGAGGGGCACCTTGAAGCTTTCTTT
size: medium-sized; D: NA; V: TRBV4-3; J: TRBJ2-7; CDR3: CASSQDLNSPYEQYF; DNA: TGCGCCAGCAGCCAAGATCTTAACAGCCCCTACGAGCAGTACTTC
size: NA; D: TRBD2; V: TRBV11-3; J: TRBJ2-5; CDR3: CASSATSGQETQYF; DNA: TGTGCCAGCAGCGCCACTAGCGGCCAAGAGACCCAGTACTTC
size: NA; D: TRBD1; V: TRBV6-5; J: TRBJ1-1; CDR3: CASMGRGSTEAFF; DNA: TGTGCCAGCATGGGCAGGGGGAGCACTGAAGCTTTCTTT
size: NA; D: TRBD1; V: TRBV6-1; J: TRBJ1-1; CDR3: CASSERDRGRMNTEAFF; DNA: TGTGCCAGCAGTGAGAGGGACAGGGGGCGAATGAACACTGAAGCTTTCTTT
size: NA; D: NA; V: TRBV5-1; J: TRBJ1-3; CDR3: CASSADGSGNTIYF; DNA: TGCGCCAGCAGCGCGGACGGCTCTGGAAACACCATATATTTT
size: once; D: NA; V: TRBV12-2; J: TRBJ2-5; CDR3: CASRFGTGPAETQYF; DNA: TGTGCAAGTCGCTTTGGGACAGGGCCGGCCGAGACCCAGTACTTC
size: NA; D: TRBD1; V: TRBV19; J: TRBJ1-1; CDR3: CASTTQGYTEAFF; DNA: TGTGCCAGTACCACACAGGGGTACACTGAAGCTTTCTTT
size: NA; D: TRBD1; V: TRBV7-2; J: TRBJ2-5; CDR3: CASSTDRGYGETQYF; DNA: TGTGCCAGCAGCACCGACAGGGGGTATGGAGAGACCCAGTACTTC
size: once; D: NA; V: TRBV9; J: TRBJ1-5; CDR3: CASSVGELPGQPQHF; DNA: TGTGCCAGCAGCGTAGGAGAGCTACCTGGTCAGCCCCAGCATTTT
size: NA; D: TRBD1; V: TRBV4-2; J: TRBJ2-7; CDR3: CASSPRQGDEQYF; DNA: TGTGCCAGCAGCCCGAGACAGGGCGACGAGCAGTACTTC
size: NA; D: NA; V: TRBV6-5; J: TRBJ2-7; CDR3: CASSYSEPPVQYF; DNA: TGTGCCAGCAGTTACTCCGAACCCCCGGTTCAGTACTTC
size: NA; D: TRBD2; V: TRBV6-1; J: TRBJ2-3; CDR3: CASRVSGGDTQYF; DNA: TGTGCCAGCAGGGTTAGCGGGGGCGATACGCAGTATTTT
size: NA; D: TRBD2; V: TRBV5-1; J: TRBJ2-2; CDR3: CASSPSGGAGELFF; DNA: TGCGCCAGCAGCCCTAGCGGGGGGGCCGGGGAGCTGTTTTTT
size: NA; D: NA; V: TRBV6-6; J: TRBJ2-3; CDR3: CASGGGTHTDTQYF; DNA: TGTGCCAGCGGGGGCGGAACCCATACAGATACGCAGTATTTT
size: NA; D: NA; V: TRBV4-3; J: TRBJ1-6; CDR3: CASSQVATSNSPLHF; DNA: TGCGCCAGCAGCCAAGTGGCGACAAGTAATTCACCCCTCCACTTT
size: NA; D: TRBD1; V: TRBV6-5; J: TRBJ2-7; CDR3: CASRTGQARYEQYF; DNA: TGTGCCAGCAGGACTGGACAGGCGAGATACGAGCAGTACTTC
size: NA; D: NA; V: TRBV28; J: TRBJ2-7; CDR3: CASSSSYEQYF; DNA: TGTGCCAGCAGTTCCTCCTACGAGCAGTACTTC
size: NA; D: TRBD1; V: TRBV6-6; J: TRBJ1-4; CDR3: CASSRAGGINEKLFF; DNA: TGTGCCAGCAGTCGGGCAGGGGGCATTAATGAAAAACTGTTTTTT
size: NA; D: NA; V: TRBV2; J: TRBJ2-5; CDR3: CASTQRIKETQYF; DNA: TGTGCCAGCACTCAACGTATTAAAGAGACCCAGTACTTC
size: NA; D: TRBD2; V: TRBV30; J: TRBJ2-1; CDR3: CAWTAGGSNEQFF; DNA: TGTGCCTGGACTGCGGGGGGCAGCAATGAGCAGTTCTTC
size: NA; D: TRBD1; V: TRBV27; J: TRBJ1-6; CDR3: CASSLSWDRALTPLHF; DNA: TGTGCCAGCAGTTTGTCCTGGGACAGGGCCTTAACGCCCCTCCACTTT
size: NA; D: NA; V: TRBV6-6; J: TRBJ2-3; CDR3: CASSNPGHSRTDTQYF; DNA: TGTGCCAGCAGCAATCCGGGACACTCCCGGACAGATACGCAGTATTTT
size: NA; D: TRBD2; V: TRBV5-5; J: TRBJ2-7; CDR3: CASSPWEIAGSYEQYF; DNA: TGTGCCAGCAGCCCCTGGGAGATAGCGGGCTCCTACGAGCAGTACTTC
size: NA; D: TRBD2; V: TRBV4-1; J: TRBJ2-1; CDR3: CASSQGKTSGDNEQFF; DNA: TGCGCCAGCAGCCAAGGAAAAACTAGCGGGGACAATGAGCAGTTCTTC
size: NA; D: TRBD1; V: TRBV10-1; J: TRBJ2-1; CDR3: CASSFGQGDFSYNEQFF; DNA: TGCGCCAGCAGTTTTGGACAGGGGGATTTCTCCTACAATGAGCAGTTCTTC
size: NA; D: TRBD2; V: TRBV7-6; J: TRBJ2-3; CDR3: CASSLAPSGGSTTDTQYF; DNA: TGTGCCAGCAGCTTAGCCCCTAGCGGGGGATCTACCACAGATACGCAGTATTTT
size: NA; D: NA; V: TRBV5-1; J: TRBJ1-5; CDR3: CASSPSGDTSNQPQHF; DNA: TGCGCCAGCAGTCCGTCGGGGGACACAAGCAATCAGCCCCAGCATTTT
size: once; D: NA; V: TRBV5-8; J: TRBJ1-1; CDR3: CASSLWLGPTVKDTEAFF; DNA: TGTGCCAGCAGCTTGTGGCTGGGACCTACCGTCAAGGACACTGAAGCTTTCTTT
size: NA; D: TRBD1; V: TRBV10-3; J: TRBJ1-2; CDR3: CAISGPGGGYTF; DNA: TGTGCCATCAGTGGGCCAGGGGGCGGCTACACCTTC
size: few; D: NA; V: TRBV6-5; J: TRBJ1-1; CDR3: CASSYSSGAATEAFF; DNA: TGTGCCAGCAGTTACTCCTCAGGGGCGGCCACTGAAGCTTTCTTT
size: NA; D: TRBD1; V: TRBV9; J: TRBJ2-7; CDR3: CASSYDDRGLRSYEQYF; DNA: TGTGCCAGCAGTTACGATGACAGGGGGCTGAGATCCTACGAGCAGTACTTC
size: NA; D: NA; V: TRBV11-2; J: TRBJ1-5; CDR3: CASSSPTGGNQPQHF; DNA: TGTGCCAGCAGCTCTCCTACGGGGGGCAATCAGCCCCAGCATTTT
size: NA; D: NA; V: TRBV6-5; J: TRBJ2-3; CDR3: CASSHNGPDTQYF; DNA: TGTGCCAGCAGCCACAATGGGCCAGATACGCAGTATTTT
size: NA; D: NA; V: TRBV11-2; J: TRBJ2-5; CDR3: CASSLVPGASETQYF; DNA: TGTGCCAGCAGCTTAGTGCCAGGGGCCAGTGAGACCCAGTACTTC
size: NA; D: TRBD2; V: TRBV5-1; J: TRBJ2-5; CDR3: CASSLVAGGPETQYF; DNA: TGCGCCAGCAGCTTGGTTGCGGGGGGGCCGGAGACCCAGTACTTC
size: few; D: TRBD1; V: TRBV5-4; J: TRBJ2-7; CDR3: CASSLRDRSYEQYF; DNA: TGTGCCAGCAGCTTGAGGGACAGGTCCTACGAGCAGTACTTC
size: NA; D: TRBD1; V: TRBV6-1; J: TRBJ1-3; CDR3: CASSDGQDSSGNTIYF; DNA: TGTGCCAGCAGTGACGGACAGGATTCCTCTGGAAACACCATATATTTT
size: once; D: NA; V: TRBV19; J: TRBJ1-3; CDR3: CASSIVSRGSGNTIYF; DNA: TGTGCCAGTAGTATAGTTTCGCGGGGCTCTGGAAACACCATATATTTT
size: NA; D: TRBD1; V: TRBV4-3; J: TRBJ2-2; CDR3: CASSQDLRTGTGWGNTGELFF; DNA: TGCGCCAGCAGCCAAGATCTAAGGACAGGGACTGGATGGGGAAACACCGGGGAGCTGTTTTTT
size: NA; D: NA; V: TRBV18; J: TRBJ2-7; CDR3: CASSPPAADEQYF; DNA: TGTGCCAGCTCACCACCCGCGGCAGACGAGCAGTACTTC
size: NA; D: NA; V: TRBV28; J: TRBJ2-4; CDR3: CASSSGGARRNIQYF; DNA: TGTGCCAGCAGCTCGGGCGGGGCGCGGAGAAACATTCAGTACTTC